A selection of T cell receptor beta chains follows, all from one sample in a study of spatial heterogeneity in lung cancer. TCRdb ran MiXCR on the 5' RACE reads and lists one entry per CDR3 protein. The table has approximately 56,000 distinct CDR3 sequences, roughly 7.4% seen once. The sequencing used PBMCs, collected at follow-up. The origin of the receptors is a female donor with early-stage non-small cell lung cancer. The CDR3 runs from the conserved cysteine through the conserved F or W. The D gene is left open where the match is weak. Size tells how often a clone was seen (once, few, many) or the class of an expanded clone, and some rows leave it out.

J gene	V gene	clone size	D gene	CDR3 protein	CDR3 DNA
TRBJ2-5	TRBV3-1	few	.	CASSQGGGTGRETQYF	TGTGCCAGCAGCCAAGGGGGCGGCACAGGGAGAGAGACCCAGTACTTC
TRBJ1-5	TRBV11-2	few	.	CASSLKGTQHF	TGTGCCAGCAGCTTAAAGGGGACCCAGCATTTT
TRBJ1-5	TRBV7-2	few	.	CASSSYRDSNQPQHF	TGTGCCAGCAGCTCCTACAGGGATAGCAATCAGCCCCAGCATTTT
TRBJ1-1	TRBV12-3/TRBV12-4	.	.	CASTRRENTEAFF	TGTGCCAGCACCCGGAGGGAGAACACTGAAGCTTTCTTT
TRBJ2-3	TRBV28	.	.	CASRFRADTQYF	TGTGCCAGCAGGTTCAGGGCAGATACGCAGTATTTT
TRBJ2-2	TRBV20-1	many	.	CSASVHTNTGELFF	TGCAGTGCTAGTGTACACACGAACACCGGGGAGCTGTTTTTT
TRBJ1-1	TRBV11-1	.	.	CISRAGVEAFF	TGTATCAGCAGGGCAGGGGTTGAAGCTTTCTTT
TRBJ2-3	TRBV5-1	.	.	CASSLSGTSTDTQYF	TGCGCCAGCAGCTTGAGTGGAACTAGCACAGATACGCAGTATTTT
TRBJ2-2	TRBV14	many	.	CASSRQGATGELFF	TGTGCCAGCAGCCGGCAAGGCGCCACCGGGGAGCTGTTTTTT
TRBJ2-3	TRBV11-2	few	TRBD1	CASSPWTGSADTQYF	TGTGCCAGCAGCCCCTGGACAGGGTCGGCAGATACGCAGTATTTT
TRBJ2-7	TRBV6-2/TRBV6-3	many	TRBD1	CASRAGTGGSYEQYF	TGTGCCAGCAGAGCCGGGACAGGGGGCTCCTACGAGCAGTACTTC
TRBJ1-2	TRBV6-5	.	.	CASSPTENYGYTF	TGTGCCAGCAGCCCGACAGAAAACTATGGCTACACCTTC
TRBJ1-3	TRBV15	many	TRBD1	CATSRSGQGASGNTIYF	TGTGCCACCAGCAGATCCGGACAGGGGGCGTCTGGAAACACCATATATTTT
TRBJ2-1	TRBV7-2	few	.	CASSLSQQGHEQFF	TGTGCCAGCAGCTTATCTCAGCAGGGCCATGAGCAGTTCTTC
TRBJ1-3	TRBV6-1	.	TRBD1	CASSPGGISGNTIYF	TGTGCCAGCAGTCCAGGGGGTATATCTGGAAACACCATATATTTT
TRBJ1-2	TRBV7-9	.	.	CASSLSANLNGYTF	TGTGCCAGCAGCTTAAGCGCCAATCTAAATGGCTACACCTTC
TRBJ2-3	TRBV2	few	.	CAPKLRGAFTDTQYF	TGTGCCCCTAAGCTTAGGGGGGCTTTCACAGATACGCAGTATTTT
TRBJ2-2	TRBV6-2/TRBV6-3	many	TRBD1	CASSRGLDTGELFF	TGTGCCAGCAGTAGGGGGCTTGACACCGGGGAGCTGTTTTTT